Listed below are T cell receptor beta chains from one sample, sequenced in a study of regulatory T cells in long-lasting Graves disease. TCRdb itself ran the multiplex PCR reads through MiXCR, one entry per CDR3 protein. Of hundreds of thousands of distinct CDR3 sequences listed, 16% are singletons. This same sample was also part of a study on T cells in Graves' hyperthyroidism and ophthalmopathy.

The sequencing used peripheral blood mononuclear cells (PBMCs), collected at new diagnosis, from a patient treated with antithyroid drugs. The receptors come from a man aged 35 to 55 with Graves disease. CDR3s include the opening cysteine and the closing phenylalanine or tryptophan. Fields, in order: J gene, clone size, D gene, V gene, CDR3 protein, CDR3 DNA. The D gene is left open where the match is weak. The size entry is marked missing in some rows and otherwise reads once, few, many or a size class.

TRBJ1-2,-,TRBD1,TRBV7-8,CASSTRDRGLRTF,TGTGCCAGCAGCACTCGGGACAGGGGGCTTAGGACCTTC
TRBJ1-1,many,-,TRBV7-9,CASSLSWTLVSEAFF,TGTGCCAGCAGCTTGTCATGGACGTTGGTCTCTGAAGCTTTCTTT
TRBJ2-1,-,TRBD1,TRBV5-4,CASSAPGQVYNEQFF,TGTGCCAGCAGCGCCCCGGGACAGGTCTACAATGAGCAGTTCTTC
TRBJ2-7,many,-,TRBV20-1,CSAQWETSYEQYF,TGCAGTGCCCAGTGGGAGACCTCCTACGAGCAGTACTTC
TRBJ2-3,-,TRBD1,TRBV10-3,CAIRLTGGTMDTQYF,TGTGCCATCAGACTGACAGGGGGCACCATGGATACGCAGTATTTT
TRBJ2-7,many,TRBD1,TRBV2,CASSVRGRSLEQYF,TGTGCCAGCAGTGTCAGGGGGCGTTCCCTCGAGCAGTACTTC
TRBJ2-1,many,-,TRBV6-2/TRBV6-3,CASSYGGAINEQFF,TGTGCCAGCAGTTACGGGGGGGCGATAAATGAGCAGTTCTTC
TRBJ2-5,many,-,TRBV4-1,CASSLPLGRGRLETQYF,TGCGCCAGCAGCCTACCCCTGGGGAGGGGGCGCTTGGAGACCCAGTACTTC
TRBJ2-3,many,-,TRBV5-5,CASSPGTFFTDTQYF,TGTGCCAGCAGCCCAGGGACATTCTTCACAGATACGCAGTATTTT
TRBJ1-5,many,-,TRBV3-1,CASSQAGRGGDQPQHF,TGTGCCAGCAGCCAAGCTGGAAGGGGTGGCGATCAGCCCCAGCATTTT
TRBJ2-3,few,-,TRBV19,CASSGNHLGSPLRTDTQYF,TGTGCCAGTTCTGGAAACCACCTTGGTAGTCCACTCCGCACAGATACGCAGTATTTT
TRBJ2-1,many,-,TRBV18,CASSLSSGLPGQFF,TGTGCCAGCTCACTTTCTTCGGGACTGCCCGGGCAGTTCTTC
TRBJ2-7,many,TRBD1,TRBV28,CASSFRDSSYEQYF,TGTGCCAGCAGTTTCCGGGACAGCTCCTACGAGCAGTACTTC
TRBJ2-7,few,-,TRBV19,CASSQAKGHPYEQYF,TGTGCCAGTAGCCAGGCAAAGGGGCACCCCTACGAGCAGTACTTC
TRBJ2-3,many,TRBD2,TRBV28,CASSTPGLATDTQYF,TGTGCCAGCAGTACTCCGGGACTAGCGACAGATACGCAGTATTTT
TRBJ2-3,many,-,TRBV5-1,CASSLDRRTLPDTQYF,TGCGCCAGCAGCTTGGATCGGAGAACCCTCCCAGATACGCAGTATTTT
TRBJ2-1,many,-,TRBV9,CASSPGLTTNKQFF,TGTGCCAGCAGCCCCGGACTAACAACCAATAAGCAGTTCTTC
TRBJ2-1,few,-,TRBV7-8,CASSFLQGRNEQFF,TGTGCCAGCAGTTTTCTCCAGGGCAGAAATGAGCAGTTCTTC
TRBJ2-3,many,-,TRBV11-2,CASSLSLTGTRTSTDTQYF,TGTGCCAGCAGCTTAAGCCTTACGGGGACAAGAACGAGCACAGATACGCAGTATTTT
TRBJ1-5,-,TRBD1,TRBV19,CASSALFPRTGETNQPQHF,TGTGCCAGTAGCGCCCTATTCCCGCGGACAGGAGAAACCAATCAGCCCCAGCATTTT
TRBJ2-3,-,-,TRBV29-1,CSVEDRSGSTDTQYF,TGCAGCGTTGAAGATAGGAGTGGAAGCACAGATACGCAGTATTTT
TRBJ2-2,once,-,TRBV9,CASSVAGAQVGELFF,TGTGCCAGCAGCGTAGCGGGGGCGCAGGTCGGGGAGCTGTTTTTT
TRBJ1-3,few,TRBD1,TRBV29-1,CSVDRDRGNTIYF,TGCAGCGTGGACCGGGACAGAGGAAACACCATATATTTT
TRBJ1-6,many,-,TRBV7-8,CASRPRTGNSPLHF,TGTGCCAGCAGGCCGCGGACGGGGAATTCACCCCTCCACTTT
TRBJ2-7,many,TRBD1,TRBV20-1,CSASRDRVHEQYF,TGCAGTGCCTCGAGGGACAGGGTCCACGAGCAGTACTTC
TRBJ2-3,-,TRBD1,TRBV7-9,CASGYGTVSTDTQYF,TGTGCCAGCGGCTACGGGACAGTTAGCACAGATACGCAGTATTTT
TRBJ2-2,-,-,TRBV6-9,CASSYSSGAGALTGELFF,TGTGCCAGCAGTTACTCCTCGGGGGCGGGGGCGCTCACCGGGGAGCTGTTTTTT
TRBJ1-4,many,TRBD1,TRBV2,CASRAQGAIEKLFF,TGTGCCAGCAGGGCGCAGGGGGCGATTGAAAAACTGTTTTTT
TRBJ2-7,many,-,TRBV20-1,CSAREEGSYEQYF,TGCAGTGCTAGAGAGGAGGGTTCCTACGAGCAGTACTTC
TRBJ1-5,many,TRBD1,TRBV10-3,CAISEGRGEQPQHF,TGTGCCATCAGTGAAGGCAGGGGGGAGCAGCCCCAGCATTTT
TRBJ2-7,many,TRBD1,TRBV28,CASSLTGQGEQYF,TGTGCCAGCAGTTTAACCGGACAGGGCGAGCAGTACTTC
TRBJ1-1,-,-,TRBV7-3,CASSSAGGGVTEAFF,TGTGCCAGCAGCTCCGCCGGGGGCGGAGTCACTGAAGCTTTCTTT
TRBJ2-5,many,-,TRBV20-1,CSASEVIQETQYF,TGCAGTGCTTCCGAGGTGATCCAAGAGACCCAGTACTTC
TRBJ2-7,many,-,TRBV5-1,CASSPGTATYEQYF,TGTGCCAGCAGCCCCGGGACCGCAACCTACGAGCAGTACTTC
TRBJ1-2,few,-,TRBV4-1,CASSQNLNRAVGHGYTF,TGCGCCAGCAGCCAAAACCTTAATCGAGCAGTAGGGCATGGCTACACCTTC
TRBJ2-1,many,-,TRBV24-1,CATSDGATSSYNEQFF,TGTGCCACCAGTGATGGGGCCACGAGCTCCTACAATGAGCAGTTCTTC
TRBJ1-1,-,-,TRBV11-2,CASSPRQLNTEAFF,TGTGCCAGCAGCCCCAGACAGCTGAACACTGAAGCTTTCTTT
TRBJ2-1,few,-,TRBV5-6,CASSLPVGRDWNEQFF,TGTGCCAGCAGCCTGCCCGTAGGTAGGGATTGGAATGAGCAGTTCTTC
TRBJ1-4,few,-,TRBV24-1,CATSDPQGPGEKLFF,TGTGCCACCAGTGATCCACAGGGCCCCGGGGAAAAACTGTTTTTT
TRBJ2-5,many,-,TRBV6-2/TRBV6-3,CASSYGAEQETQYF,TGTGCCAGCAGTTACGGGGCAGAACAAGAGACCCAGTACTTC
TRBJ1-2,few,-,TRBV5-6,CASSGGANYGYTF,TGTGCCAGCAGCGGGGGGGCCAACTATGGCTACACCTTC
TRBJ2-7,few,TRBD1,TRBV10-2,CASRGTGGRYEQYF,TGCGCCAGCAGGGGGACAGGGGGACGATACGAGCAGTACTTC
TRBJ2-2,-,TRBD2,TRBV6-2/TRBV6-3,CASRRLAGNTGELFF,TGTGCCAGCAGGCGACTAGCGGGGAACACCGGGGAGCTGTTTTTT
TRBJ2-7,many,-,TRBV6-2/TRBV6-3,CASSYSLGYEQYF,TGTGCCAGCAGTTACTCCCTCGGATACGAGCAGTACTTC
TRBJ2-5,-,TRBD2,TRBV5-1,CASSPGLAGGVETQYF,TGCGCCAGCAGCCCGGGACTAGCGGGGGGCGTGGAGACCCAGTACTTC
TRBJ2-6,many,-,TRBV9,CASSVDRSSGANVLTF,TGTGCCAGCAGCGTAGACAGATCCTCTGGGGCCAACGTCCTGACTTTC
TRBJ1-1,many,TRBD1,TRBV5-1,CASSRDRDPEAFF,TGCGCCAGCAGCCGGGACAGGGACCCTGAAGCTTTCTTT
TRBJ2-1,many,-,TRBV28,CASSPLGGYEQFF,TGTGCCAGCAGTCCCCTCGGCGGGTATGAGCAGTTCTTC
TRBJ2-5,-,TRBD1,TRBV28,CASKTGGQETQYF,TGTGCCAGCAAGACAGGGGGGCAAGAGACCCAGTACTTC
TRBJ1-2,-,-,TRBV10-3,CATGGGYYGYTF,TGTGCCACCGGAGGCGGCTACTATGGCTACACCTTC